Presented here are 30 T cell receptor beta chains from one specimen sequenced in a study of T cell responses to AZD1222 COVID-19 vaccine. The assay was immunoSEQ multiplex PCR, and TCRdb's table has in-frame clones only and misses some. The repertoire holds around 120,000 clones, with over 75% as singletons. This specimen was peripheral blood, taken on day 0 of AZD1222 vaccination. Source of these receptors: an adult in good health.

CDR3 bases: TGTGCCAGCAGCTTGAACAGGGGCCAGTTCTTC. This codes for CASSLNRGQFF. The gene calls are TRBV5-6 and TRBJ2-1; TRBD1 agrees at 7 bases. Germline CDR1 is SGHDT and CDR2 is YYEEEE. The CDR3 consists of 11 residues. V gave up 1 base and J gave up 13 bases; unmatched junction bases: 2. Full variable domain (remainder filled in from reference TRBV5-6 and TRBJ2-1): DAGVTQSPTHLIKTRGQQVTLRCSPKSGHDTVSWYQQALGQGPQFIFQYYEEEERQRGNFPDRFSGHQFPNYSSELNVNALLLGDSALYLCASSLNRGQFFGPGTRLTVL.

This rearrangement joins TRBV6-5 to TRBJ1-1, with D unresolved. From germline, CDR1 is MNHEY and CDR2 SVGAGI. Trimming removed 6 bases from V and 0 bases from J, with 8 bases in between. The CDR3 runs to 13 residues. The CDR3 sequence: CASRQSMNTEAFF. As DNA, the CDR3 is TGTGCCAGCAGACAGAGTATGAACACTGAAGCTTTCTTT.

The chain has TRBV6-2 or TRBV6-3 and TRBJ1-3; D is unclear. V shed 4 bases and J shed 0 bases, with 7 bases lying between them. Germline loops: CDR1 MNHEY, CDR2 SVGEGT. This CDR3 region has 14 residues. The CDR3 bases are TGTGCCAGCAGTTCCGGTATCTCTGGAAACACCATATATTTT. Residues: CASSSGISGNTIYF.

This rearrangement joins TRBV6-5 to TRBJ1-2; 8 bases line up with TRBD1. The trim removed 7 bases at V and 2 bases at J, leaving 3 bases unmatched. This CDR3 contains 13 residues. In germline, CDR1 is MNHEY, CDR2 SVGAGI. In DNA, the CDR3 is TGTGCCAGCATTCAGGGGGCGAACTATGGCTACACCTTC. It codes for CASIQGANYGYTF.

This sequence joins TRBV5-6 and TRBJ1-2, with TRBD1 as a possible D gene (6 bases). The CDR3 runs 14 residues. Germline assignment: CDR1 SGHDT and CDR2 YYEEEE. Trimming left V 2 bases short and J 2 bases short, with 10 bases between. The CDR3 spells CASSFVGANYGYTF. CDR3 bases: TGTGCCAGCAGCTTTGTGGGGGCCAACTATGGCTACACCTTC.

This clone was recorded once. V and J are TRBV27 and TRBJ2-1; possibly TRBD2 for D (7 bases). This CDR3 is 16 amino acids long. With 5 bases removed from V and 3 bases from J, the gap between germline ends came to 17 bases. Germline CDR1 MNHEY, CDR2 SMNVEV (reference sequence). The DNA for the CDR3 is TGTGCCAGCAGTCCTCTGGGGGGGCCCTTCTACAATGAGCAGTTCTTC. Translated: CASSPLGGPFYNEQFF.

This CDR3 is CASSLAHNEQFF. The CDR3 coding sequence is TGCGCCAGCAGCTTAGCCCACAATGAGCAGTTCTTC. This chain connects TRBV5-1 to TRBJ2-1; no firm D call. V was trimmed by 2 bases and J by 5 bases, leaving 5 bases between them. The germline gives CDR1 SGHRS, CDR2 YFSETQ. CDR3 length: 12 residues.

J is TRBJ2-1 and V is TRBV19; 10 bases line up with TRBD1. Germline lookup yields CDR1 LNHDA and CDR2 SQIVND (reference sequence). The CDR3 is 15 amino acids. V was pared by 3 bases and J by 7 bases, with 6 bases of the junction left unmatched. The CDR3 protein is CASSIRQGAVNEQFF. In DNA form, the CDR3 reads TGTGCCAGTAGTATCCGACAGGGGGCTGTGAATGAGCAGTTCTTC.

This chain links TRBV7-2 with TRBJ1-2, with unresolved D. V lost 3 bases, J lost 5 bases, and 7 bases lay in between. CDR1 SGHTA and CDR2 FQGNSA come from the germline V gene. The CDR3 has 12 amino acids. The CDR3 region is CASSFLVYGYTF. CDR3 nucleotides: TGTGCCAGCAGCTTTTTGGTTTATGGCTACACCTTC. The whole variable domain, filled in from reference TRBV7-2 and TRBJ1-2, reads GAGVSQSPSNKVTEKGKDVELRCDPISGHTALYWYRQSLGQGLEFLIYFQGNSAPDKSGLPSDRFSAERTGGSVSTLTIQRTQQEDSAVYLCASSFLVYGYTFGSGTRLTVV.

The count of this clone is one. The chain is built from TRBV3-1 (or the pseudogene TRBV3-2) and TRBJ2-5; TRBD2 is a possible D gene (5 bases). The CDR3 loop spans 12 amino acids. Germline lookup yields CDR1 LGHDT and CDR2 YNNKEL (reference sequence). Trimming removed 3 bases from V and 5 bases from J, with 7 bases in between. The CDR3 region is CASSQGGETQYF. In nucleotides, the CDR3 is TGTGCCAGCAGCCAGGGCGGGGAGACCCAGTACTTC.

The CDR3 is CASGQGQGFYEQYF. The CDR3 nucleotides read TGCGCCAGCGGACAGGGACAGGGGTTCTACGAGCAGTACTTC. This chain links TRBV5-1 with TRBJ2-7; 10 bases map to TRBD1. CDR1 and CDR2 from the germline V gene are SGHRS and YFSETQ. The V segment lost 7 bases and the J segment 3 bases; nucleotides outside the gene matches: 7. The CDR3 covers 14 residues.

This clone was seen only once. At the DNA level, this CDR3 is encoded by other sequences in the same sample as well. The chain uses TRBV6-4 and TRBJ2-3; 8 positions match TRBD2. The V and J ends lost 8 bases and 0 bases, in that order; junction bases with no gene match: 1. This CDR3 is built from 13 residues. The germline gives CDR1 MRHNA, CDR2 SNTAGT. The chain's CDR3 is CASRGGSTDTQYF. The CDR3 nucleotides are TGTGCCAGCCGGGGGGGTAGCACAGATACGCAGTATTTT.

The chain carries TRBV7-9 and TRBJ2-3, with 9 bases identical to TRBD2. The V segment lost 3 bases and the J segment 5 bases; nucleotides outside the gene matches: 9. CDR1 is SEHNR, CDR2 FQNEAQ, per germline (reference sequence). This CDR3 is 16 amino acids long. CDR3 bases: TGTGCCAGCAGCTTCAGGGATAGCGGGGGAGGAGATACGCAGTATTTT. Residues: CASSFRDSGGGDTQYF.

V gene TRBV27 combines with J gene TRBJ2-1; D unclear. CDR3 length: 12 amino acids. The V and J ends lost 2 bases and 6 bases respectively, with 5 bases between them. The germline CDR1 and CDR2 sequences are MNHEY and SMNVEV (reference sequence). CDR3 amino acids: CASSLIGNEQFF. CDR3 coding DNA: TGTGCCAGCAGTTTAATAGGCAATGAGCAGTTCTTC.

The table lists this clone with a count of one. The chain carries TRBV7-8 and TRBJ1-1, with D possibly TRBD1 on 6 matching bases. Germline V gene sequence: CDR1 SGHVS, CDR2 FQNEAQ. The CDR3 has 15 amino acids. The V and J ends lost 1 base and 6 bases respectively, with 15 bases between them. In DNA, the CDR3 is TGTGCCAGCAGCTTAGAGGGGGTAGGGGCAGCTGAAGCTTTCTTT. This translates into CASSLEGVGAAEAFF.

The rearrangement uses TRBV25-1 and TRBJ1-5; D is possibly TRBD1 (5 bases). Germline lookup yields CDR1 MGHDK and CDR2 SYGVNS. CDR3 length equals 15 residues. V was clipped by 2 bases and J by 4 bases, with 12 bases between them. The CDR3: CASSEGTWGNQPQHF. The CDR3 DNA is TGTGCCAGCAGTGAAGGCACCTGGGGGAATCAGCCCCAGCATTTT.

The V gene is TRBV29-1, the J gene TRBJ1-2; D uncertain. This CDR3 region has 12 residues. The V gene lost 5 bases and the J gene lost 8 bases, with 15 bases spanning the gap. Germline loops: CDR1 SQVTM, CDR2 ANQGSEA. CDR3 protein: CSVLGERYGYTF. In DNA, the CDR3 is TGCAGCGTTCTCGGGGAACGCTACGGCTACACCTTC. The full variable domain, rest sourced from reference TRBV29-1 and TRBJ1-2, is SAVISQKPSRDICQRGTSLTIQCQVDSQVTMMFWYRQQPGQSLTLIATANQGSEATYESGFVIDKFPISRPNLTFSTLTVSNMSPEDSSIYLCSVLGERYGYTFGSGTRLTVV.

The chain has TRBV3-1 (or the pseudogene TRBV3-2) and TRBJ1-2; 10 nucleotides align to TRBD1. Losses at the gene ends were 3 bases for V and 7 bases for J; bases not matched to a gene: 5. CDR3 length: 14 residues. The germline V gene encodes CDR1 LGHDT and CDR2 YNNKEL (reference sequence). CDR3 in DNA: TGTGCCAGCAGCCAGCCGGGACAGGGGTTTGGCTACACCTTC. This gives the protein CASSQPGQGFGYTF.

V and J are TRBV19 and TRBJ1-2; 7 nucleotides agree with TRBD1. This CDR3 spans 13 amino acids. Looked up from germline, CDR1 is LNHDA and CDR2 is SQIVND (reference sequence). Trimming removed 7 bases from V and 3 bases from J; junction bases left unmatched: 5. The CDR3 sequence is CASIPTGDYGYTF. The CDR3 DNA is TGTGCCAGTATCCCAACAGGGGACTATGGCTACACCTTC.

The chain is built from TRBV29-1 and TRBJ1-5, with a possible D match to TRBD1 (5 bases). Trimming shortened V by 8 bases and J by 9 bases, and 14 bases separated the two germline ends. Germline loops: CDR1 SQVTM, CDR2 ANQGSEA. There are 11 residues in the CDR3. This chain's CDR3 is CSIGGEWPQHF. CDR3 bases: TGCAGCATTGGGGGTGAGTGGCCCCAGCATTTT.

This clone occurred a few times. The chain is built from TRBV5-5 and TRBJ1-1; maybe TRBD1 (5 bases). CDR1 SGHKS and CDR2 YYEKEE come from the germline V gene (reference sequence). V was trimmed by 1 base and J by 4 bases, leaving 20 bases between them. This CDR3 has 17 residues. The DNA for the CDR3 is TGTGCCAGCAGCTTGAGCCCCCCATGGGGGGGAGGCACTGAAGCTTTCTTT. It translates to CASSLSPPWGGGTEAFF.

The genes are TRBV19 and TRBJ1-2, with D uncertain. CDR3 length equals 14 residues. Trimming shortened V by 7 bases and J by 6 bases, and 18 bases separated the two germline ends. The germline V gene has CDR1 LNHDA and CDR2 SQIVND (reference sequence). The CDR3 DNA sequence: TGTGCCAGTACCCTCTGGGGTGTCGGAAATGGCTACACCTTC. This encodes CASTLWGVGNGYTF.

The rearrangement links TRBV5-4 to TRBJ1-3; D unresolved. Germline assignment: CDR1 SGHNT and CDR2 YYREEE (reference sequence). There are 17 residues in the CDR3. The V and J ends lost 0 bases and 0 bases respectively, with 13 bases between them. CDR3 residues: CASSLAGSVISGNTIYF. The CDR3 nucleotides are TGTGCCAGCAGCTTGGCTGGGTCGGTCATCTCTGGAAACACCATATATTTT.

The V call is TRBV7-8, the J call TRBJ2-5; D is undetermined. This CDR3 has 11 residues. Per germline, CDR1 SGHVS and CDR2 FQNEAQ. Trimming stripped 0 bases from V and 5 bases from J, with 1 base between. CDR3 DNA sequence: TGTGCCAGCAGCTTAGCGGAGACCCAGTACTTC. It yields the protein CASSLAETQYF.

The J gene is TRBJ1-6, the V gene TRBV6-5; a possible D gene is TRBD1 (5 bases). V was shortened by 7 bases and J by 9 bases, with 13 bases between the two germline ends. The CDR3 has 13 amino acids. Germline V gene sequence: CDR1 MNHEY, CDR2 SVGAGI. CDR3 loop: CASTRDAVSPLHF. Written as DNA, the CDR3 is TGTGCCAGCACCAGGGACGCGGTTTCACCCCTCCACTTT.

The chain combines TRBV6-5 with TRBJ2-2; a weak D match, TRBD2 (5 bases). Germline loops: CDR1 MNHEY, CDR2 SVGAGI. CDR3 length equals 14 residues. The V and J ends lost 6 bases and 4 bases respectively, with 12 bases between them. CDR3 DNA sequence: TGTGCCAGCAGATCGGGGAGCCTCACCGGGGAGCTGTTTTTT. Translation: CASRSGSLTGELFF.

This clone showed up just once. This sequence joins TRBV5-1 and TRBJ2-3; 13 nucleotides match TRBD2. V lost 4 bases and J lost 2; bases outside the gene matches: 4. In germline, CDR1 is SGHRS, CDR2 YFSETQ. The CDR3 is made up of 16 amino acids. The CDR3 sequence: CASSPTSGGYTDTQYF. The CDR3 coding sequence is TGCGCCAGCAGCCCGACTAGCGGGGGGTACACAGATACGCAGTATTTT.

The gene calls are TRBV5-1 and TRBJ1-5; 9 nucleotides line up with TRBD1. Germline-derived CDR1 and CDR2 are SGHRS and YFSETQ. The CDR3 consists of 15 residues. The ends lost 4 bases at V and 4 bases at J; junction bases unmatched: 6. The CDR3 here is CASSEGTGFNQPQHF. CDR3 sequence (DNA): TGCGCCAGCAGCGAAGGGACAGGGTTTAATCAGCCCCAGCATTTT.

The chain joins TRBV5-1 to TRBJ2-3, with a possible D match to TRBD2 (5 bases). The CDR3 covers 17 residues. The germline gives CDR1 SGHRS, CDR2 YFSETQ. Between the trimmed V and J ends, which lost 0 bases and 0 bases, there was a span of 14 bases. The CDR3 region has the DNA TGCGCCAGCAGCTTGGGTTCGGTAGCGACTAGCACAGATACGCAGTATTTT. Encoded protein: CASSLGSVATSTDTQYF.

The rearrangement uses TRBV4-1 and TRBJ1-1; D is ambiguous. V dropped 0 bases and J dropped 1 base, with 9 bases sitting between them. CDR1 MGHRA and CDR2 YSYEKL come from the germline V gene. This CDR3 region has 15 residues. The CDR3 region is CASSQEVGGNTEAFF. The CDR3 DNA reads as TGCGCCAGCAGCCAAGAAGTAGGAGGGAACACTGAAGCTTTCTTT.